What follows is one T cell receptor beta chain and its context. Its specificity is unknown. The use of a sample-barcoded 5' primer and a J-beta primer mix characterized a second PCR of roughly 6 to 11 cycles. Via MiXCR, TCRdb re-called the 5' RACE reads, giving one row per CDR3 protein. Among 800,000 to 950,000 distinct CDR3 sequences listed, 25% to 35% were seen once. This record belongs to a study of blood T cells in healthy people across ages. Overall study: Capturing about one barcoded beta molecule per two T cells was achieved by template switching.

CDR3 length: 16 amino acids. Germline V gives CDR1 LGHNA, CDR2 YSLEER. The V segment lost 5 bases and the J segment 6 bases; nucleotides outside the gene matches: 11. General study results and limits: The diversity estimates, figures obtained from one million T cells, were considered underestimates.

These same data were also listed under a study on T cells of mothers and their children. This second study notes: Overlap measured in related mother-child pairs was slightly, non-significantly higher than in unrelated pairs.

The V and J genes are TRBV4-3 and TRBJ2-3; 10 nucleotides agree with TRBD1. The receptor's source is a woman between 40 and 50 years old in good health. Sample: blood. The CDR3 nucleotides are TGCGCCAGCAGCAATTCTCCGGGACAGGGGTTTGATACGCAGTATTTT. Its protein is CASSNSPGQGFDTQYF.